Listed here is a single TCR beta chain. The antigen remains undetermined. This CDR3 is built from 11 residues. Germline values: CDR1 ENHRY, CDR2 SYGVKD. V was pared by 10 bases and J by 4 bases, with 10 bases between. The data were taken from a study of cytomegalovirus exposure and HLA in healthy donors. Study-level background: The roughly 120 million unique TCR beta sequences, from about 179 million T cells, were found by an earlier analysis. Overall study findings and caveats: Later work associated approximately 17,000 TCR beta sequences with HLA alleles at 0.05 false discovery rate.

Use of 60 Vbeta and 13 Jbeta primers characterized the PCR. The protocol was immunoSEQ multiplex PCR, while the TCRdb copy is restricted to in-frame clones and leaves out a portion. Of 110,000 to 150,000 clones detected, around two thirds appear once; the ten largest clones hold 3.5% to 5%. The sequence was collected from a man between 18 and 35 years old in good health and CMV-seropositive. The gene calls are TRBV10-3 and TRBJ1-1; possible D gene TRBD1, 5 bases. The sample taken for sequencing was PBMCs. The CDR3 is CATQGVTEAFF. The CDR3 DNA sequence: TGTGCCACCCAGGGTGTCACTGAAGCTTTCTTT.